This T cell receptor beta chain was sequenced during a study of OX40 agonist ivuxolimab in advanced cancers. Study as a whole: The study gave patients intravenous ivuxolimab at 0.01 to 10 mg/kg every 2 weeks.

This CDR3 has 15 amino acids. In germline, CDR1 is SNHLY, CDR2 FYNNEI. Trimming at V came to 2 bases and at J to 5 bases, leaving 8 bases not matched to a gene. This clone occurred once. Profiling relied on immunoSEQ multiplex PCR, and the TCRdb table lists in-frame clones only, not all of them. This sample has some 58,000 clones, with around 90% found just once. V gene TRBV2 combines with J gene TRBJ2-7; 8 nucleotides agree with TRBD1. This TCR was recovered from an adult with an advanced solid tumor such as melanoma, head and neck, liver or kidney cancer. The sequencing here drew on CD4+ or CD8+ T cells sorted from blood, taken in a trial of the OX40 agonist ivuxolimab. The CDR3 spells CASSELRTGIHEQYF. The CDR3 DNA reads TGTGCCAGCAGTGAACTCAGGACAGGGATCCACGAGCAGTACTTC.